This T cell receptor beta chain was sequenced during a study of OX40 agonist ivuxolimab in advanced cancers. Profiling relied on immunoSEQ multiplex PCR, and the TCRdb table lists in-frame clones only, not all of them. The sample has about 66,000 clones; 86% are singletons. CDR1 and CDR2 from the germline V gene are SGHTA and FQGNSA. The germline V and J ends were trimmed by 3 bases and 4 bases, with 13 bases remaining between them. The CDR3 runs 15 residues. This clonotype was obtained from an adult with an advanced solid tumor such as melanoma, head and neck, liver or kidney cancer. This specimen was CD4+ or CD8+ T cells sorted from blood, taken in a trial of the OX40 agonist ivuxolimab. The V call is TRBV7-2, the J call TRBJ1-5, with D possibly matching TRBD1 (5 bases). CDR3 coding DNA: TGTGCCAGCAGCTTGTGGGACGGCTGGAATCAGCCCCAGCATTTT. Protein: CASSLWDGWNQPQHF.